This T cell receptor beta chain was profiled in a study of Graves' ophthalmopathy and Graves' hyperthyroidism. Across the whole study: Peripheral blood was gathered at the point of initial diagnosis, before any treatment started.

Amplified TCR beta CDR3 regions were obtained using RNA transcripts as template. An opening RT-PCR round employed HTBI primers and preceded a second-round multiplex PCR. TCRdb reanalysed the multiplex PCR reads using MiXCR and keeps one entry per CDR3 protein. This table holds hundreds of thousands of distinct CDR3 sequences, roughly two fifths found once. CDR1 is DFQATT and CDR2 is SNEGSKA in the germline V gene (reference sequence). The CDR3 extends over 15 amino acids. V gave up 6 bases and J gave up 7 bases, with 24 bases separating them. PBMCs originated in about 9.8 ml of fresh peripheral blood.

The chain has TRBV20-1 and TRBJ1-2; tentative D call: TRBD1 (6 bases). The receptor was derived from an adult man with Graves' ophthalmopathy. The sample comprised peripheral blood. The CDR3 sequence is CSATGGATYIGGYTF. The CDR3 coding sequence is TGCAGTGCGACGGGGGGCGCAACCTACATCGGTGGCTACACCTTC.